These 18 T cell receptor beta chains originate from one sample sequenced in a study of T cells after yellow fever vaccination. TCRdb reprocessed the 5' RACE reads via MiXCR and lists one record per CDR3 protein. The repertoire holds around 300,000 distinct CDR3 sequences, with around 4.3% as singletons. This specimen consisted of PBMCs, obtained 15 days after the yellow fever booster vaccination. The receptors originated from a man aged 18 to 30 who received the YFV17D yellow fever vaccine.

The chain links TRBV7-8 to TRBJ2-2; the match to TRBD2 covers 9 bases. V lost 1 base and J lost 4; bases outside the gene matches: 16. The CDR3 is 20 amino acids. The V gene's germline CDR1 is SGHVS and CDR2 FQNEAQ. Here the CDR3 reads CASSLVVAGDFGGGTGELFF. The CDR3 DNA reads as TGTGCCAGCAGCTTAGTGGTAGCGGGGGATTTCGGGGGCGGCACCGGGGAGCTGTTTTTT.

This clonotype was found a few times. The CDR3 sequence: CASSFLMVHSGNTIYF. The CDR3 DNA follows: TGTGCCAGCAGCTTCCTTATGGTCCACTCTGGAAACACCATATATTTT. This chain links TRBV11-2 with TRBJ1-3, with D hard to call. The V gene lost 3 bases and the J gene lost 0 bases, with 12 bases spanning the gap. The germline V gene has CDR1 SGHAT and CDR2 FQNNGV. CDR3 length equals 16 residues.

This clonotype has ten or more counts. The gene calls are TRBV7-2 and TRBJ2-1, with D unclear. Looked up from germline, CDR1 is SGHTA and CDR2 is FQGNSA. V was trimmed by 0 bases and J by 10 bases, leaving 10 bases between them. This CDR3 region has 13 residues. CDR3 region: CASSLAVETEQFF. The DNA of the CDR3 is TGTGCCAGCAGCTTAGCGGTAGAGACCGAGCAGTTCTTC. Drawing the rest from reference TRBV7-2 and TRBJ2-1, the complete variable domain is GAGVSQSPSNKVTEKGKDVELRCDPISGHTALYWYRQSLGQGLEFLIYFQGNSAPDKSGLPSDRFSAERTGGSVSTLTIQRTQQEDSAVYLCASSLAVETEQFFGPGTRLTVL.

Many counts were recorded for this clonotype. The V gene is TRBV27, the J gene TRBJ2-3; TRBD1 matches 8 bases. The CDR3 contains 14 residues. The V segment lost 5 bases and the J segment 6 bases; nucleotides outside the gene matches: 7. CDR1 MNHEY and CDR2 SMNVEV come from the germline V gene (reference sequence). CDR3 sequence (DNA): TGTGCCAGCAGTCCGGACAGGGTCGGGGATACGCAGTATTTT. It translates to CASSPDRVGDTQYF.

This clonotype has a count of ten or more. The genes are TRBV12-2 and TRBJ1-6; the table's D call, TRBD1, has no DNA check behind it. TRBV12-2 is a recognized pseudogene. The CDR3 contains 16 residues. CDR3 protein: CASRLVGLRTGITLHF. In DNA form, the CDR3 reads TGTGCAAGTCGCTTAGTGGGTCTGCGGACAGGGATTACCCTCCACTTT.

In this sample, this clonotype turned up a few times. The chain has TRBV20-1 and TRBJ1-2; D is unclear. Germline assignment: CDR1 DFQATT and CDR2 SNEGSKA (reference sequence). This CDR3 is 12 amino acids long. V lost 3 bases, J lost 4 bases, and 9 bases lay in between. CDR3 sequence: CSASWRAYGYTF. The CDR3 bases are TGCAGTGCTAGCTGGAGGGCCTATGGCTACACCTTC.

This clonotype occurred many times. CDR3 nucleotides: TGTGCCAGCAGCTTAGTACAGGCACAAGAGACCCAGTACTTC. This gives the protein CASSLVQAQETQYF. The chain carries TRBV7-9 and TRBJ2-5; possibly TRBD1 for D (5 bases). Looked up from germline, CDR1 is SEHNR and CDR2 is FQNEAQ (reference sequence). With 1 base removed from V and 2 bases from J, the gap between germline ends came to 8 bases. The CDR3 totals 14 residues.

This clonotype was observed a handful of times. The J gene is TRBJ2-7, the V gene TRBV4-3; perhaps TRBD1 as D (7 bases). The V gene's germline CDR1 is LGHNA and CDR2 YSLEER. Between the trimmed V and J ends, which lost 1 base and 5 bases, there was a span of 12 bases. This CDR3 spans 14 amino acids. This CDR3 is CASSQGPRGDEQYF. As DNA, the CDR3 is TGCGCCAGCAGCCAAGGTCCCAGGGGGGACGAGCAGTACTTC.

In this sample, this clonotype turned up many times. This CDR3 reads CASGSGIWNSPLHF. Written as DNA, the CDR3 is TGTGCCAGCGGGTCAGGGATCTGGAATTCACCCCTCCACTTT. This chain uses TRBV7-8 with TRBJ1-6; perhaps TRBD1 as D (5 bases). The CDR3 runs to 14 residues. Trimming stripped 8 bases from V and 7 bases from J, with 15 bases between. CDR1 is SGHVS and CDR2 is FQNEAQ in the germline V gene.

This clonotype appeared many times. The chain employs TRBV12-3 or TRBV12-4 and TRBJ1-2, with 7 bases that match TRBD1. After removal of 6 bases from V and 7 bases from J, the junction contained 5 bases not matched to a gene. The CDR3 covers 12 residues. The CDR3 sequence is CASSTTGPGYTF. In DNA, the CDR3 is TGTGCCAGCAGCACGACAGGGCCTGGCTACACCTTC.

This clonotype was found a few times. The chain recombines TRBV30 with TRBJ2-7, with unresolved D. This CDR3 contains 11 residues. Germline V gene lookup returns CDR1 GTSNPN and CDR2 SVGIG (reference sequence). V was clipped by 3 bases and J by 0 bases, with 3 bases between them. CDR3 sequence reads: CAWRSSYEQYF. The CDR3 DNA reads as TGTGCCTGGAGGAGCTCCTACGAGCAGTACTTC.

This clonotype occurred many times. The chain recombines TRBV12-3 or TRBV12-4 with TRBJ1-2; D gene uncertain. The CDR3 totals 13 residues. The V end was cut by 3 bases, the J end by 4 bases, with 9 bases between. CDR3 in amino acids: CASSLSVIYGYTF. The CDR3 DNA follows: TGTGCCAGCAGTTTGTCAGTCATCTATGGCTACACCTTC.

This clonotype was counted at least ten times. The chain links TRBV5-1 to TRBJ1-4; D is ambiguous. There are 14 residues in the CDR3. V gave up 3 bases and J gave up 7 bases, with 13 bases separating them. Germline V gene data show CDR1 as SGHRS and CDR2 as YFSETQ. The CDR3 DNA is TGCGCCAGCAGCTCTGACACCTGGGGTGAAAAACTGTTTTTT. Translating it yields CASSSDTWGEKLFF.

V usage is TRBV7-9 and J usage is TRBJ1-1, with D possibly being TRBD1 (6 bases). Germline V CDR1 and CDR2: SEHNR, FQNEAQ (reference sequence). Trimming stripped 7 bases from V and 1 base from J, with 25 bases between. CDR3 length: 18 amino acids. In DNA form, the CDR3 reads TGTGCCAGCATTGCCTCGGGGGGGCCTCTTCCCCAGAACACTGAAGCTTTCTTT. It codes for CASIASGGPLPQNTEAFF.

V gene TRBV20-1 combines with J gene TRBJ2-5; D is uncertain. The V gene lost 5 bases and the J gene lost 7 bases, with 8 bases spanning the gap. This CDR3 is 10 amino acids long. Germline CDR1 and CDR2: DFQATT and SNEGSKA (reference sequence). The CDR3 region is CSAHAGTQYF. The CDR3 bases are TGCAGTGCTCACGCCGGGACCCAGTACTTC.

This chain links TRBV28 with TRBJ1-5, with TRBD1 matching 8 bases. V was clipped by 9 bases and J by 6 bases; unmatched bases: 7. This CDR3 comprises 13 residues. Per the germline V gene, CDR1 is MDHEN and CDR2 is SYDVKM. CDR3 residues: CASHRGMIQPQHF. The CDR3 nucleotides read TGTGCCAGTCACAGGGGGATGATTCAGCCCCAGCATTTT.

V is TRBV11-3 and J is TRBJ1-2, with D possibly TRBD1 on 5 matching bases. CDR3 length: 13 amino acids. V was trimmed by 4 bases and J by 6 bases, leaving 12 bases between them. CDR1 and CDR2 from the germline V gene are SGHNT and YENEEA. CDR3 sequence reads: CASSSGSYNGYTF. In DNA form, the CDR3 reads TGTGCCAGCAGCTCAGGGTCGTATAATGGCTACACCTTC.

The gene calls are TRBV4-3 and TRBJ1-6, with D perhaps TRBD1 (5 bases). The CDR3 loop spans 16 amino acids. Germline lookup yields CDR1 LGHNA and CDR2 YSLEER. Between the trimmed V and J ends, which lost 0 bases and 14 bases, there was a span of 20 bases. This chain's CDR3 is CASSQEAGTLGLSLHF. The CDR3, as DNA: TGCGCCAGCAGCCAAGAAGCCGGGACCTTAGGTCTATCCCTCCACTTT.